This TCR beta chain stems from a study of neurological immune-mediated disorders. TCRdb analysed the 5' RACE reads with MiXCR anew, one entry per CDR3 protein. Among approximately 18,000 distinct CDR3 sequences, about 3.6% were seen once, and the ten largest hold around 21%. This CDR3 has 11 residues. Deletions cut 5 bases from V and 6 bases from J, with 11 bases between. CDR1 and CDR2 from the germline V gene are SQVTM and ANQGSEA. The sorted libraries were prepared using some 1 million CD4+ or CD8+ T cells that had themselves been sorted. In its sample, this clonotype was seen many times. The receptor was isolated from a woman in her thirties or forties in good health. The J gene is TRBJ2-7, the V gene TRBV29-1, with D possibly TRBD2 on 5 matching bases. The sample taken for sequencing was CD8+ T cells from blood. The CDR3 DNA follows: TGCAGCGTTCGGCTAGCTGGCGAGCAGTACTTC. Translation gives CSVRLAGEQYF.